This T cell receptor beta chain was captured by sequencing in a study of blood T cell repertoires in COVID-19. Across the study: Acute-phase and convalescent COVID-19 samples originated in the United States, Italy and Spain. Sample material is recorded as cDNA or gDNA derived from T cells, B-cell-depleted T cells, or PBMCs.

Trimming cost V 5 bases and J 0 bases, with 13 bases left between them. The CDR3 spans 16 residues. Per the germline V gene, CDR1 is KGHDR and CDR2 is SFDVKD. Methods used by the authors: Cell counts per sample came from amplifying reference gene primers. Repertoires were generated with immunoSEQ multiplex PCR, while TCRdb's copy carries only in-frame clones and drops some. V, J and clone size were drawn from that table, and D and trimming were deduced from the DNA. The data hold around 200,000 clones, with roughly 78% observed a single time. This chain links TRBV24-1 with TRBJ1-3; no clear D. This receptor was identified in a woman of 80 years or more with active or convalescent COVID-19. The sample consisted of peripheral blood. The CDR3: CATSGAGGNSGNTIYF. DNA for the CDR3: TGTGCCACCAGTGGAGCGGGCGGAAACTCTGGAAACACCATATATTTT.